Presented here are 9 T cell receptor beta chains from one specimen sequenced in a study of T cell responses to AZD1222 COVID-19 vaccine. Generated by immunoSEQ multiplex PCR, the TCRdb table keeps only in-frame clones and is missing some. Seen here are 150,000 to 190,000 clones, more than 85% observed once, and the top ten hold approximately 7.2%. This material consisted of peripheral blood, taken after recovery from COVID-19. The receptors shown here come from an adult who had recovered from COVID-19.

This clone was found once. V and J are TRBV5-1 and TRBJ2-1; 12 nucleotides line up with TRBD2. The germline gives CDR1 SGHRS, CDR2 YFSETQ. Trimming cost V 0 bases and J 7 bases; bases outside gene matches: 8. The CDR3 is 17 amino acids. The CDR3 DNA reads TGCGCCAGCAGCTTGGCCTCTCTAGCGGGAGGGGGGAATGAGCAGTTCTTC. Protein product: CASSLASLAGGGNEQFF.

This clone was recorded only once. The chain combines TRBV3-1 (or the pseudogene TRBV3-2) with TRBJ2-1; 8 bases line up with TRBD2. The ends lost 4 bases at V and 2 bases at J; junction bases unmatched: 1. In germline, CDR1 is LGHDT, CDR2 YNNKEL (reference sequence). The CDR3 totals 14 residues. The CDR3 sequence is CASSLSGTYNEQFF. The CDR3 coding sequence is TGTGCCAGCAGCCTTAGCGGGACCTACAATGAGCAGTTCTTC.

The CDR3 DNA follows: TGTGCCAGTAGTTGGTCAGAGAACACTGAAGCTTTCTTT. It specifies CASSWSENTEAFF. This rearrangement joins TRBV19 to TRBJ1-1; no firm D call. Trimming took 5 bases from V and 1 from J, leaving 8 bases between them. Germline V gene lookup returns CDR1 LNHDA and CDR2 SQIVND (reference sequence). The CDR3 is 13 amino acids.

The V gene is TRBV13, the J gene TRBJ1-1; D is undetermined. Germline lookup yields CDR1 PRHDT and CDR2 FYEKMQ (reference sequence). V was pared by 3 bases and J by 5 bases, with 10 bases between. The CDR3 loop spans 13 amino acids. CDR3 protein: CASSFRGVTEAFF. As DNA, the CDR3 is TGTGCCAGCAGCTTTCGTGGGGTTACTGAAGCTTTCTTT.

The V call is TRBV7-9, the J call TRBJ1-4, with D unresolved. In germline, CDR1 is SEHNR, CDR2 FQNEAQ (reference sequence). CDR3 length: 15 residues. The germline V and J ends were trimmed by 2 bases and 0 bases, with 7 bases remaining between them. CDR3 in amino acids: CASSLYGPTNEKLFF. DNA for the CDR3: TGTGCCAGCAGCTTATACGGCCCAACTAATGAAAAACTGTTTTTT.

J is TRBJ2-1 and V is TRBV5-1; 8 positions agree with TRBD2. The CDR3 has 15 residues. J lost 3 bases, V lost 2 bases, and 4 bases had no gene match. Germline V gene data show CDR1 as SGHRS and CDR2 as YFSETQ. CDR3 nucleotide sequence: TGCGCCAGCAGCTTCGGTAGCGGGAACTACAATGAGCAGTTCTTC. The encoded protein is CASSFGSGNYNEQFF.

The chain couples TRBV19 to TRBJ1-5; no reliable D call. CDR3 size: 12 residues. The germline CDR1 and CDR2 sequences are LNHDA and SQIVND (reference sequence). The germline V and J ends were trimmed by 6 bases and 8 bases, with 11 bases remaining between them. In DNA form, the CDR3 reads TGTGCCAGTAGCCCTGACACGGAGCCCCAGCATTTT. As protein: CASSPDTEPQHF.

The gene calls are TRBV10-3 and TRBJ1-4; D not certain. Near its end, the DNA agrees better with TRBJ2-2, so the J call may be wrong. The germline V gene encodes CDR1 ENHRY and CDR2 SYGVKD. This CDR3 is 13 amino acids long. Here the CDR3 DNA reads TGTGCCATCAGTGAGTCGCTAAGAGAGGAGCTGTTTTTT. Translated: CAISESLREELFF.

The chain combines TRBV6-4 with TRBJ2-1, with 11 bases fitting TRBD1. Losses at the gene ends were 2 bases for V and 6 bases for J; bases not matched to a gene: 0. From germline, CDR1 is MRHNA and CDR2 SNTAGT. The CDR3 is made up of 14 amino acids. Here the CDR3 reads CASSDGTGGNEQFF. CDR3 sequence (DNA): TGTGCCAGCAGTGACGGGACAGGGGGCAATGAGCAGTTCTTC.